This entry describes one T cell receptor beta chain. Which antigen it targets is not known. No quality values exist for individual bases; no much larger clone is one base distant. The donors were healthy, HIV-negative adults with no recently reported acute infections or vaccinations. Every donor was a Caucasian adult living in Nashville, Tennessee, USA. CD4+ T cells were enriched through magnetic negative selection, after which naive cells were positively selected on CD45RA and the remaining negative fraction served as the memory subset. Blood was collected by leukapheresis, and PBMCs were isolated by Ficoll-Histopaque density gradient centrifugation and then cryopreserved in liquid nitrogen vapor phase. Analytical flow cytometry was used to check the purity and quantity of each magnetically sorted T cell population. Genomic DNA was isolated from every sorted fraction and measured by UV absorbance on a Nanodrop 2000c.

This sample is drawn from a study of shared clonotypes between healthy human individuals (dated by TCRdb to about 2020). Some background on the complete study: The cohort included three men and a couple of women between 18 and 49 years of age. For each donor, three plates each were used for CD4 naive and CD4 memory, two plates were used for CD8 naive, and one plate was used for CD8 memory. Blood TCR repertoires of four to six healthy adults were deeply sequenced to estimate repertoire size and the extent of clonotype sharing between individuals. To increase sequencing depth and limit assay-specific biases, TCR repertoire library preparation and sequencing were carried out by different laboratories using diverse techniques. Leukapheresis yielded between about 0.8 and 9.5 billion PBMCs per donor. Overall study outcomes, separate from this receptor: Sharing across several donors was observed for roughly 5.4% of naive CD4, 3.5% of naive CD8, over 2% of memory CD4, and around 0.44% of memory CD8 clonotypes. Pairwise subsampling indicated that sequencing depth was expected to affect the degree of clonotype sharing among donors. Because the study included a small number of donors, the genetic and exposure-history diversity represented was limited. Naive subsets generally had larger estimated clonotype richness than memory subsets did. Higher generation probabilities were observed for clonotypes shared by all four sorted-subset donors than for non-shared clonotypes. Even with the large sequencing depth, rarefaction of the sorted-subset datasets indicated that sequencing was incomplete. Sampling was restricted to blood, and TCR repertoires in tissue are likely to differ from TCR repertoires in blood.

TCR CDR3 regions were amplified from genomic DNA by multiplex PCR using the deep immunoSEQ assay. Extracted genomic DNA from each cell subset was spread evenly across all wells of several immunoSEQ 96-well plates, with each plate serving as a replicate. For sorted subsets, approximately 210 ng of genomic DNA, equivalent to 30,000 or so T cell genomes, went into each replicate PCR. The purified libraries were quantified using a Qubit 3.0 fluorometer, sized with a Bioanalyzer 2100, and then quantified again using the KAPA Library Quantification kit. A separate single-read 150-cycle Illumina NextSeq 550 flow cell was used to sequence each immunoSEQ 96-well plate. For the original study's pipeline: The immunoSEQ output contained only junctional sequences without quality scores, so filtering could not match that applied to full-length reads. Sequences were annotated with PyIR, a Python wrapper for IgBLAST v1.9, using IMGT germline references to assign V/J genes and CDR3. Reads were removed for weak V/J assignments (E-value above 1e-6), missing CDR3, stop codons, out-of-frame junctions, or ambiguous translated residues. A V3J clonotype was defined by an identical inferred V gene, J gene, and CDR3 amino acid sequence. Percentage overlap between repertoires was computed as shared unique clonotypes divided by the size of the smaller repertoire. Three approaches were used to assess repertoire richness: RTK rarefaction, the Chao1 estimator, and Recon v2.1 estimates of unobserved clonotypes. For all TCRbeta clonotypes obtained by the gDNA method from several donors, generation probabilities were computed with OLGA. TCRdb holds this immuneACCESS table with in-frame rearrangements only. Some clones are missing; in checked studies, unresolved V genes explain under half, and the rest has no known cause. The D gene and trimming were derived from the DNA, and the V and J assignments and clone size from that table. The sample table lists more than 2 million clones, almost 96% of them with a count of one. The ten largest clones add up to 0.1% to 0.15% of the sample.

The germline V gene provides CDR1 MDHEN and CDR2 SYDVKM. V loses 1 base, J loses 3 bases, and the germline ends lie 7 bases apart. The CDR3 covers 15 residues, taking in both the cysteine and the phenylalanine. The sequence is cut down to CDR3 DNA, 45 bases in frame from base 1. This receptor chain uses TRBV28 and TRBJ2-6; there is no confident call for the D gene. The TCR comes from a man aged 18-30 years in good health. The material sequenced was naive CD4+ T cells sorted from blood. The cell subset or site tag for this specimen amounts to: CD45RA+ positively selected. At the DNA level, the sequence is TGTGCCAGCAGTTTATTCGGTCTTGGGGCCAACGTCCTGACTTTC. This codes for CASSLFGLGANVLTF. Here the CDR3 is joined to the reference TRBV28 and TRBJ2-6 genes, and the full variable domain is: DVKVTQSSRYLVKRTGEKVFLECVQDMDHENMFWYRQDPGLGLRLIYFSYDVKMKEKGDIPEGYSVSREKKERFSLILESASTNQTSMYLCASSLFGLGANVLTFGAGSRLTVL.